This is a list of T cell receptor beta chains from one sample in a study of beta chain features in type 1 diabetes. Repertoires were generated with immunoSEQ multiplex PCR, while TCRdb's copy carries only in-frame clones and drops some. The repertoire includes about 400,000 clones, 10% to 15% of them detected once, and less than 0.02% sits in the top ten. Sequencing was done on a sample of naive CD4+ T cells from blood. The receptor source for this set is a man between 18 and 35 years old in good health. CDR3s include the opening cysteine and the closing phenylalanine or tryptophan. The D gene is left open where the match is weak. Clone size is not always given. Where it is, it says once, few, many or a class for expanded clones.

abundance	j_gene	d_gene	v_gene	CDR3nt	CDR3aa
few	TRBJ2-7	TRBD1	TRBV9	TGTGCCAGCAGCGTAGAAGCAGGGGGAAATCGGGAGCAGTACTTC	CASSVEAGGNREQYF
.	TRBJ1-1	.	TRBV4-2	TGTGCCAGCAGCCAAGAGGAGGGCTTGGACGCAGCTTTCTTT	CASSQEEGLDAAFF
few	TRBJ1-5	.	TRBV6-6	TGTGCCAGCAAGTCGGGGGAGAGTAGCAATCAGCCCCAGCATTTT	CASKSGESSNQPQHF
.	TRBJ2-7	.	TRBV9	TGTGCCAGCAGCGTAGATGGGAGCCCCGGCTACGAGCAGTACTTC	CASSVDGSPGYEQYF
few	TRBJ2-5	TRBD1	TRBV5-1	TGCGCCAGCAGCCGGACAGGGGCCTCCCAAGAGACCCAGTACTTC	CASSRTGASQETQYF
.	TRBJ1-2	TRBD1	TRBV7-2	TGTGCCAGCAGTTTTCGGACAGGGACTAACTATGGCTACACCTTC	CASSFRTGTNYGYTF
.	TRBJ1-5	.	TRBV18	TGTGCCAGCTCACCAGACGGACAGATAAATCAGCCCCAGCATTTT	CASSPDGQINQPQHF
few	TRBJ1-2	.	TRBV12-5	TGTGCTAGTGGTTTACACACAACCATCGGAGGGAAGACAGACTATGGCTACACCTTC	CASGLHTTIGGKTDYGYTF
.	TRBJ2-5	.	TRBV9	TGTGCCAGCAGCGTTCTGCCCGTCGGCCAAGAGACCCAGTACTTC	CASSVLPVGQETQYF
.	TRBJ1-5	.	TRBV7-2	TGTGCCAGCAACGCGGAACCTGGGGGGCAGCCCCAGCATTTT	CASNAEPGGQPQHF
.	TRBJ2-3	TRBD2	TRBV4-1	TGCGCCAGCAGCCAGGCCTCGCGGGGGATACCAGATACGCAGTATTTT	CASSQASRGIPDTQYF
few	TRBJ2-5	TRBD1	TRBV2	TGTGCCAGCAGTGTGCAGGGGGCGGTTGAGACCCAGTACTTC	CASSVQGAVETQYF
.	TRBJ1-1	.	TRBV6-5	TGTGCCCACTACGGAGCTTTCTTT	CAHYGAFF
.	TRBJ2-2	.	TRBV5-6	TGTGCCAGCAGCGGCCGGCATGAGCGTAATACCGGGGAGCTGTTTTTT	CASSGRHERNTGELFF
.	TRBJ2-1	.	TRBV5-1	TGCGCCAGCAGCTTGGAGCTAGCCACGGGTAATGAGCAGTTCTTC	CASSLELATGNEQFF
.	TRBJ2-5	TRBD2	TRBV5-1	TGCGCCAGCAGCGCGGGACTAGCGGGCCAAGAGACCCAGTACTTC	CASSAGLAGQETQYF
few	TRBJ2-7	.	TRBV5-6	TGTGCCAGCAGCCCGGAGGGGTACGAGCAGTACTTC	CASSPEGYEQYF
.	TRBJ2-1	.	TRBV7-8	TGTGCCAGCAGCTTACGACTAAAGGAGCCCAATGAGCAGTTCTTC	CASSLRLKEPNEQFF
.	TRBJ1-2	TRBD1	TRBV5-6	TGTGCCAGCAGCTTGTTGGGACAGGCCCTTAACTATGGCTACACCTTC	CASSLLGQALNYGYTF
few	TRBJ1-2	TRBD1	TRBV28	TGTGCCAGCAGTCTGGGACAGGGGGGCTACACCTTC	CASSLGQGGYTF
few	TRBJ1-1	.	TRBV14	TGTGCCAGCAGCCAAGGGCAGAACACTGAAGCTTTCTTT	CASSQGQNTEAFF
.	TRBJ2-3	TRBD1	TRBV7-9	TGTGCCAGCAGCCGATACCGGGACAGGGGCTCCGATACGCAGTATTTT	CASSRYRDRGSDTQYF
few	TRBJ2-7	TRBD1	TRBV7-3	TGTGCCAGCAGCTTAATTTCTCGGGACAGCTACGAGCAGTACTTC	CASSLISRDSYEQYF
few	TRBJ2-5	TRBD2	TRBV5-1	TGCGCCAGCAGCTTGTACAGCCTAGCGGGAAATCGAGAGACCCAGTACTTC	CASSLYSLAGNRETQYF
few	TRBJ2-1	TRBD2	TRBV30	TGTGCCTGGAGTCCGACGGCTAGCGGGAGCAATGAGCAGTTCTTC	CAWSPTASGSNEQFF
.	TRBJ2-1	TRBD2	TRBV5-6	TGTGCCAGCAGCTTGGATTACAGCGGGAATATTGTTGAGCAGTTCTTC	CASSLDYSGNIVEQFF
few	TRBJ2-2	.	TRBV7-9	TGTGCCAGCAGCCAGGGGCCCGCCGGGGAGCTGTTTTTT	CASSQGPAGELFF
few	TRBJ2-1	TRBD1	TRBV9	TGTGCCAGCAGCGTAGCGACAGGGAGTACTGAGCAGTTCTTC	CASSVATGSTEQFF
.	TRBJ2-3	.	TRBV7-2	TGTGCCAGCAGCTTAGAAGGACAAATCACAGATACGCAGTATTTT	CASSLEGQITDTQYF
.	TRBJ2-7	TRBD1	TRBV7-6	TGTGCCAGCAGCTCCGAACAGGGGATTTCCTACGAGCAGTACTTC	CASSSEQGISYEQYF
few	TRBJ1-5	.	TRBV28	TGTGCCAGCAGTTATGGGGGCAGGGGCCTCAATCAGCCCCAGCATTTT	CASSYGGRGLNQPQHF
.	TRBJ1-5	.	TRBV20-1	TGCAGTGCTAGCTTTTTTCAGCCCCAGCATTTT	CSASFFQPQHF
.	TRBJ1-5	TRBD1	TRBV7-2	TGTGCCAGCAGCCTATACAGGGGTAACAATCAGCCCCAGCATTTT	CASSLYRGNNQPQHF
.	TRBJ2-1	.	TRBV11-1	TGTGCCAGCAGCTTAGGAACTAGCACCCGGCTGGGGTTCTTC	CASSLGTSTRLGFF
.	TRBJ2-3	.	TRBV6-5	TGTGCCAGCAGTTACTCGAGAACCCATAGTTCGCAGTATTTT	CASSYSRTHSSQYF
few	TRBJ1-1	TRBD1	TRBV4-3	TGCGCCAGCAGCCAAGTAAGGGCAGGGGGAGCTGGGGGGACTGAAGCTTTCTTT	CASSQVRAGGAGGTEAFF
few	TRBJ2-3	TRBD2	TRBV4-3	TGCGCCAGCGGGGGACTAGCGGGAGCCCCAGATACGCAGTATTTT	CASGGLAGAPDTQYF
many	TRBJ2-6	.	TRBV29-1	TGCAGCGTTGCGTCAGGGGCCGGGGCCAACGTCCTGACTTTC	CSVASGAGANVLTF